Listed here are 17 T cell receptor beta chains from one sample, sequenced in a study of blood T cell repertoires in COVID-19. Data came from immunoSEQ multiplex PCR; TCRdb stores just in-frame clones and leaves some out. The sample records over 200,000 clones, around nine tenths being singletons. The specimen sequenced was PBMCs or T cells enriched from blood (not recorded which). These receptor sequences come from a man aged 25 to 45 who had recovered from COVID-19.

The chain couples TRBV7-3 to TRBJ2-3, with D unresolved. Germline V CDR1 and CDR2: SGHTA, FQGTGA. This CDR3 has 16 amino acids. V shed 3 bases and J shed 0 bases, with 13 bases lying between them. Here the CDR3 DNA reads TGTGCCAGCAGCTTCGGTGGGCAGACCAGCACAGATACGCAGTATTTT. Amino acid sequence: CASSFGGQTSTDTQYF. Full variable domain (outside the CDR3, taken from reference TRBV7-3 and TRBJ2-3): GAGVSQTPSNKVTEKGKYVELRCDPISGHTALYWYRQSLGQGPEFLIYFQGTGAADDSGLPNDRFFAVRPEGSVSTLKIQRTERGDSAVYLCASSFGGQTSTDTQYFGPGTRLTVL.

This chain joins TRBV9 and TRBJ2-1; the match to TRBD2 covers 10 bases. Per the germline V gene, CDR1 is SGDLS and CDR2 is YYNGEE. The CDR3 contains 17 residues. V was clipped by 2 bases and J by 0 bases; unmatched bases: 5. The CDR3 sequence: CASSVLAGASSYNEQFF. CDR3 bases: TGTGCCAGCAGCGTGCTAGCGGGAGCCAGCTCCTACAATGAGCAGTTCTTC.

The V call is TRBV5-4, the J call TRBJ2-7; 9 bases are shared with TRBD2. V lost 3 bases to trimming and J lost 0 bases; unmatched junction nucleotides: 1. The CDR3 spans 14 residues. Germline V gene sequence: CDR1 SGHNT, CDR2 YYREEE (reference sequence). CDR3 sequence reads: CASSYSGSSYEQYF. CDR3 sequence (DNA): TGTGCCAGCAGCTATAGCGGGAGCTCCTACGAGCAGTACTTC.

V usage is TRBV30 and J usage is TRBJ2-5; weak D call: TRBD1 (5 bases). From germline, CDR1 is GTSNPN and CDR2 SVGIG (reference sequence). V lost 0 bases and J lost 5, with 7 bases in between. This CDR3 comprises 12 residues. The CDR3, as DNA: TGTGCCTGGAGTGTCAAGGGGGAGACCCAGTACTTC. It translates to CAWSVKGETQYF.

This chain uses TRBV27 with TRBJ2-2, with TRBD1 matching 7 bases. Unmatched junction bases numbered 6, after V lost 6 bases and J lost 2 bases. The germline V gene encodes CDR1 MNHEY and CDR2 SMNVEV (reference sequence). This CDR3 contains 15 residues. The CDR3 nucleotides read TGTGCCAGCAGAAGACAGGGTGATAACACCGGGGAGCTGTTTTTT. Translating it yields CASRRQGDNTGELFF.

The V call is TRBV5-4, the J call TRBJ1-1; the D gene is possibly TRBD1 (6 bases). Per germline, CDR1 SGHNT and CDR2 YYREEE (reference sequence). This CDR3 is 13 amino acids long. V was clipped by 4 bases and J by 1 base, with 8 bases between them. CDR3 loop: CASSPGQNTEAFF. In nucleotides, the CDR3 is TGTGCCAGCAGCCCGGGACAGAACACTGAAGCTTTCTTT.

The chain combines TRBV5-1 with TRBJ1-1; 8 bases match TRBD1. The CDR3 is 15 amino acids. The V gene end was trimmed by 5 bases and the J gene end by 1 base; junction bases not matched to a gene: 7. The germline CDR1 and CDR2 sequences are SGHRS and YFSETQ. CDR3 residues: CASRPWTGRNTEAFF. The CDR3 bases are TGCGCCAGCAGACCCTGGACAGGGAGGAACACTGAAGCTTTCTTT.

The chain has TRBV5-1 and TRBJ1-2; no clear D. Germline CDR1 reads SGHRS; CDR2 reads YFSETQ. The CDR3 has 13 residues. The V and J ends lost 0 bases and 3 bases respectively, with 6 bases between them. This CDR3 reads CASSLGHYYGYTF. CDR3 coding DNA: TGCGCCAGCAGCTTGGGTCATTACTATGGCTACACCTTC.

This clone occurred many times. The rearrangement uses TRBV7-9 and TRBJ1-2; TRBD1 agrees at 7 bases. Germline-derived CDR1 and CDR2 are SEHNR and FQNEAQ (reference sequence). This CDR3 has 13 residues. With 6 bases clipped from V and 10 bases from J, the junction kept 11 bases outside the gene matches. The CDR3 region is CASRAGTEEAYTF. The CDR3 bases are TGTGCCAGCAGAGCCGGGACAGAAGAGGCCTACACCTTC.

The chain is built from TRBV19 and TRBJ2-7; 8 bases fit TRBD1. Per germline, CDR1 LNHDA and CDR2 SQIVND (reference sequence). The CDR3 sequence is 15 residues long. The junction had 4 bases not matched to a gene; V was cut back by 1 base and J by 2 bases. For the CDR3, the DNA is TGTGCCAGTAGTATAGGACAGGGGCTCCCCTACGAGCAGTACTTC. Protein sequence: CASSIGQGLPYEQYF.

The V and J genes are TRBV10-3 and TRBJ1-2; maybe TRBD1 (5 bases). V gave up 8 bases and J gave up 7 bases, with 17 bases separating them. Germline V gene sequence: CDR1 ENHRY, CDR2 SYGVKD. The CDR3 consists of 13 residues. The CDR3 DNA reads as TGTGCCATCCGACGGGACTGGGCACTTGGCTACACCTTC. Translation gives CAIRRDWALGYTF.

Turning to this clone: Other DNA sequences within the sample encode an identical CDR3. This chain's CDR3 is CASSIARGQPQHF. The CDR3 DNA is TGTGCCAGTAGTATCGCCCGCGGTCAGCCCCAGCATTTT. The chain is built from TRBV19 and TRBJ1-5; D is ambiguous. CDR1 LNHDA and CDR2 SQIVND come from the germline V gene (reference sequence). The length of the CDR3 is 13 residues. V was cut by 3 bases and J by 6 bases, with 9 bases left in between.

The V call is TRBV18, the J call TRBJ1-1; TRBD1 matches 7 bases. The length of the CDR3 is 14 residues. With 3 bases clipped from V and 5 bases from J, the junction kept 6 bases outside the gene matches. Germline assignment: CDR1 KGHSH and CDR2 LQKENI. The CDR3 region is CASSPYEQGTEAFF. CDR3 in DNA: TGTGCCAGCTCACCTTATGAACAGGGGACTGAAGCTTTCTTT. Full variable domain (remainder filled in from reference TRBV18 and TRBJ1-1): NAGVMQNPRHLVRRRGQEARLRCSPMKGHSHVYWYRQLPEEGLKFMVYLQKENIIDESGMPKERFSAEFPKEGPSILRIQQVVRGDSAAYFCASSPYEQGTEAFFGQGTRLTVV.

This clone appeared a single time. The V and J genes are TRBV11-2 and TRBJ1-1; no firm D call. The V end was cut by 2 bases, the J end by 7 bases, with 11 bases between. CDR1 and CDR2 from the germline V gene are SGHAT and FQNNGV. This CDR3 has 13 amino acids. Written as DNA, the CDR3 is TGTGCCAGCAGCTTAATGGGCAGCTATGAAGCTTTCTTT. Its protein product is CASSLMGSYEAFF.

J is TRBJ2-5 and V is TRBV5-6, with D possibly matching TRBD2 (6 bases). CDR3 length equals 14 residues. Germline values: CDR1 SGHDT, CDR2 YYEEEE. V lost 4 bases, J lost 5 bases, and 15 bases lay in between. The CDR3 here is CASSLRTTRETQYF. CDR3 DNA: TGTGCCAGCAGCCTCCGGACTACCAGGGAGACCCAGTACTTC.

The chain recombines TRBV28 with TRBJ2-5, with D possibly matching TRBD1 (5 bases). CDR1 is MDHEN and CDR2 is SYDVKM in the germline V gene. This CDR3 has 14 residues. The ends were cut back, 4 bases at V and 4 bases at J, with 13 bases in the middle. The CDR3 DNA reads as TGTGCCAGCAGTTCCCCAGGGTTGAGAGAGACCCAGTACTTC. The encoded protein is CASSSPGLRETQYF.

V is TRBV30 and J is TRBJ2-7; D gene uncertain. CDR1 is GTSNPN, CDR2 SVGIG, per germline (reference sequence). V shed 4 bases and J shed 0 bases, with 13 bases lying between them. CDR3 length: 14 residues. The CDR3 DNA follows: TGTGCCTGGAATCCAGACAAAAGCTCCTACGAGCAGTACTTC. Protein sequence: CAWNPDKSSYEQYF.